The 27 T cell receptor beta chains below were found in one sample sequenced in a study of STAT5B mutations in CD4+ large granular lymphocyte leukemia. The table came from immunoSEQ multiplex PCR; TCRdb's copy has only in-frame clones and leaves some out. The data contain 37,000 or so clones, approximately 84% of them singletons. The sequenced material came from CD4+ T cells from blood buffy coats. Receptors originate from a human donor in good health.

The rearrangement joins TRBV4-3 to TRBJ1-2; 7 bases align to TRBD1. V shed 2 bases and J 2 bases; nucleotides not matched to a gene: 2. This CDR3 has 14 residues. CDR1 is LGHNA and CDR2 is YSLEER in the germline V gene. CDR3 loop: CASSQTGQNYGYTF. The DNA of the CDR3 is TGCGCCAGCAGCCAAACGGGACAGAACTATGGCTACACCTTC.

The chain employs TRBV4-2 and TRBJ1-2; 7 bases agree with TRBD1. The CDR3 covers 15 residues. Germline CDR1 reads LGHNA; CDR2 reads YNFKEQ. V lost 8 bases to trimming and J lost 8 bases; unmatched junction nucleotides: 17. The CDR3 nucleotides are TGTGCCAGCGGGCTTGGCTCTGACAGGGAGCTCGGCTACACCTTC. Its protein product is CASGLGSDRELGYTF.

The rearrangement links TRBV6-5 to TRBJ2-7, with a possible D match to TRBD1 (6 bases). This CDR3 is built from 15 residues. Per germline, CDR1 MNHEY and CDR2 SVGAGI. Trimming left V 2 bases short and J 2 bases short, with 13 bases between. The CDR3 sequence is CASSYIQGSAYEQYF. The CDR3 bases are TGTGCCAGCAGTTACATACAGGGTTCTGCCTACGAGCAGTACTTC.

This clone was recorded once. This chain connects TRBV9 to TRBJ1-4, with TRBD1 as a possible D gene (5 bases). This CDR3 is built from 14 residues. CDR1 is SGDLS and CDR2 is YYNGEE in the germline V gene. Between the trimmed V and J ends, which lost 4 bases and 4 bases, there was a span of 11 bases. CDR3 nucleotides: TGTGCCAGCAGCTCACAGGTGAATAATGAAAAACTGTTTTTT. Its protein is CASSSQVNNEKLFF. Full variable domain (outside the CDR3, taken from reference TRBV9 and TRBJ1-4): DSGVTQTPKHLITATGQRVTLRCSPRSGDLSVYWYQQSLDQGLQFLIQYYNGEERAKGNILERFSAQQFPDLHSELNLSSLELGDSALYFCASSSQVNNEKLFFGSGTQLSVL.

The genes are TRBV29-1 and TRBJ2-1, with TRBD2 identical over 9 bases. This CDR3 comprises 15 residues. Germline trimming cut 3 bases from V and 0 bases from J; bases unmatched to any gene: 3. CDR1 is SQVTM and CDR2 is ANQGSEA in the germline V gene. The CDR3 loop is CSVDETSGSYNEQFF. The CDR3 nucleotides read TGCAGCGTTGACGAGACTAGCGGCTCCTACAATGAGCAGTTCTTC.

J is TRBJ1-2 and V is TRBV14, with a possible D match to TRBD1 (6 bases). In germline, CDR1 is SGHDN, CDR2 FVKESK. The CDR3 is made up of 14 amino acids. Trimming shortened V by 3 bases and J by 7 bases, and 15 bases separated the two germline ends. CDR3 nucleotides: TGTGCCAGCAGCCATGCAGGGGCGGGAAGTGGCTACACCTTC. Its protein product is CASSHAGAGSGYTF.

The rearrangement joins TRBV5-4 to TRBJ2-5; 12 bases map to TRBD2. Germline V gene lookup returns CDR1 SGHNT and CDR2 YYREEE (reference sequence). V gave up 4 bases and J gave up 14 bases; unmatched junction bases: 9. This CDR3 has 13 residues. The CDR3 loop is CASSLPTSGSPYF. DNA for the CDR3: TGTGCCAGCAGCCTACCGACTAGCGGGAGCCCTTACTTC.

This clone showed up just a few times. The V and J genes are TRBV5-8 and TRBJ1-2; D is unclear. The length of the CDR3 is 11 residues. V lost 2 bases to trimming and J lost 8 bases, with 7 bases between them. CDR1 is SGHTS, CDR2 YDEGEE, per germline. CDR3: CASSLFSGYTF. CDR3 in DNA: TGTGCCAGCAGCTTATTCTCGGGCTACACCTTC.

The V and J genes are TRBV5-1 and TRBJ1-1; tentatively, D is TRBD1 (5 bases). Germline-derived CDR1 and CDR2 are SGHRS and YFSETQ. V was clipped by 3 bases and J by 3 bases, with 15 bases between them. This CDR3 has 15 amino acids. CDR3 DNA sequence: TGCGCCAGCAGCTCCGGTGGGCAGGGCTACACTGAAGCTTTCTTT. It yields the protein CASSSGGQGYTEAFF.

This chain links TRBV5-4 with TRBJ2-1, with 11 bases matching TRBD2. The V segment lost 5 bases and the J segment 1 base; nucleotides outside the gene matches: 11. Germline V lookup: CDR1 SGHNT, CDR2 YYREEE (reference sequence). This CDR3 region has 18 residues. The CDR3 DNA reads TGTGCCAGCAGGAGGGGGACTAGCGGAAAATTTTCCTACAATGAGCAGTTCTTC. This translates into CASRRGTSGKFSYNEQFF.

V is TRBV27 and J is TRBJ2-7, with TRBD1 matching 10 bases. With 6 bases clipped from V and 2 bases from J, the junction kept 4 bases outside the gene matches. The V gene's germline CDR1 is MNHEY and CDR2 SMNVEV (reference sequence). This CDR3 has 14 residues. CDR3 loop: CASRGGQGPYEQYF. CDR3 nucleotides: TGTGCCAGCAGGGGGGGACAGGGGCCCTACGAGCAGTACTTC.

This sequence joins TRBV30 and TRBJ2-1; no reliable D call. Germline lookup yields CDR1 GTSNPN and CDR2 SVGIG (reference sequence). Trimming stripped 5 bases from V and 1 base from J, with 6 bases between. This CDR3 contains 12 residues. The CDR3 nucleotides are TGTGCCTGGGAGTGGTCCTACAATGAGCAGTTCTTC. It is translated as CAWEWSYNEQFF.

CDR3 DNA: TGTGCCAGCAGTGAACAGCCCCTGGGGACAGGGTTGACTGAAGCTTTCTTT. This gives the protein CASSEQPLGTGLTEAFF. The chain links TRBV6-1 to TRBJ1-1, with TRBD1 matching over 9 bases. Germline CDR1 MNHNS, CDR2 SASEGT. V was clipped by 2 bases and J by 5 bases; unmatched bases: 12. The CDR3 contains 17 residues.

J is TRBJ2-1 and V is TRBV7-9; D not certain. Deletions cut 2 bases from V and 4 bases from J, with 12 bases between. From germline, CDR1 is SEHNR and CDR2 FQNEAQ (reference sequence). CDR3 size: 15 residues. CDR3 bases: TGTGCCAGCAGCTTAAACTCGGCGGCTTACAATGAGCAGTTCTTC. Amino acids: CASSLNSAAYNEQFF.

The chain has TRBV15 and TRBJ1-1; no clear D. The CDR3 is made up of 15 amino acids. V shed 0 bases and J shed 4 bases, with 12 bases lying between them. CDR1 and CDR2 from the germline V gene are LNHNV and YYDKDF (reference sequence). The CDR3 DNA sequence: TGTGCCACCAGCAGAGATCGGAAGGGTGGCACTGAAGCTTTCTTT. Translating gives CATSRDRKGGTEAFF.

V gene TRBV1 combines with J gene TRBJ1-2. TRBV1 has pseudogene status. This CDR3 is 13 amino acids long. CDR3 DNA: TGCACCAGCAGCCCTTACGTAAGGACTGGCTACACCTTC. It yields the protein CTSSPYVRTGYTF.

This chain connects TRBV10-1 to TRBJ2-7, with D unclear. CDR1 WNHNN and CDR2 SYGVQD come from the germline V gene (reference sequence). The CDR3 is 11 amino acids. V lost 0 bases, J lost 9 bases, and 6 bases lay in between. CDR3 loop: CASSESRRQYF. Here the CDR3 DNA reads TGCGCCAGCAGTGAGTCGCGGAGGCAGTACTTC.

V usage is TRBV28 and J usage is TRBJ1-5; 8 bases are a match to TRBD1. This CDR3 has 14 amino acids. Germline values: CDR1 MDHEN, CDR2 SYDVKM. V trimming: 7 bases; J trimming: 7 bases; junction bases outside the gene matches: 9. DNA of the CDR3: TGTGCCAGCACCTCGGGACAGGCTGACCAGCCCCAGCATTTT. Translated, it gives CASTSGQADQPQHF.

Regarding this clone: Other DNA variants within this sample encode the same CDR3. The V and J genes are TRBV5-1 and TRBJ2-1, with D tentatively TRBD2 (5 bases). Per germline, CDR1 SGHRS and CDR2 YFSETQ. V lost 3 bases to trimming and J lost 2 bases, with 15 bases between them. The CDR3 has 16 amino acids. The CDR3 region is CASSSTGSSTYNEQFF. In nucleotides, the CDR3 is TGCGCCAGCAGCTCGACGGGCTCTAGCACCTACAATGAGCAGTTCTTC.

The V call is TRBV27, the J call TRBJ1-5; no firm D call. V was pared by 6 bases and J by 2 bases, with 14 bases between. The CDR3 runs 15 residues. Germline assignment: CDR1 MNHEY and CDR2 SMNVEV (reference sequence). The CDR3 DNA reads TGTGCCAGCAGGTTAATGGCGCAGGGCAATCAGCCCCAGCATTTT. Encoded protein: CASRLMAQGNQPQHF.

CDR3 DNA: TGTGCCAGCAGTTACTCAGGGGTCTCTAGCGATGGCTACACCTTC. Amino acids: CASSYSGVSSDGYTF. This chain links TRBV6-5 with TRBJ1-2, with a possible D match to TRBD1 (5 bases). V lost 0 bases to trimming and J lost 6 bases, with 14 bases between them. Germline V gene sequence: CDR1 MNHEY, CDR2 SVGAGI. The CDR3 covers 15 residues.

The chain uses TRBV7-7 and TRBJ2-2, with D tentatively TRBD1 (5 bases). Looked up from germline, CDR1 is SSHAT and CDR2 is FNYEAQ (reference sequence). The CDR3 is 15 amino acids. Trimming stripped 2 bases from V and 3 bases from J, with 10 bases between. This CDR3 is CASSLLGVDTGELFF. CDR3 in DNA: TGTGCCAGCAGCTTATTAGGGGTGGACACCGGGGAGCTGTTTTTT.

The chain is built from TRBV7-9 and TRBJ1-6; weak D call: TRBD1 (5 bases). Between the trimmed V and J ends, which lost 1 base and 9 bases, there was a span of 13 bases. The CDR3 runs 15 residues. Germline V gene sequence: CDR1 SEHNR, CDR2 FQNEAQ (reference sequence). The CDR3 loop is CASSLVGAAGSPLHF. CDR3 DNA sequence: TGTGCCAGCAGCTTAGTCGGGGCGGCTGGTTCACCCCTCCACTTT.

The gene calls are TRBV28 and TRBJ2-7; 8 nucleotides align to TRBD1. Germline lookup yields CDR1 MDHEN and CDR2 SYDVKM. The CDR3 contains 14 residues. After removal of 6 bases from V and 2 bases from J, the junction contained 6 bases not matched to a gene. The CDR3: CASSAPDRAYEQYF. CDR3 DNA sequence: TGTGCCAGCAGCGCTCCGGACAGGGCCTACGAGCAGTACTTC.

The chain is built from TRBV7-8 and TRBJ2-5; 9 bases align to TRBD2. CDR3 length: 16 amino acids. Losses at the gene ends were 1 base for V and 1 base for J; bases not matched to a gene: 4. Germline V gene data show CDR1 as SGHVS and CDR2 as FQNEAQ. CDR3 loop: CASSLGGGAGQETQYF. In nucleotides, the CDR3 is TGTGCCAGCAGCTTAGGCGGGGGGGCTGGCCAAGAGACCCAGTACTTC.

This chain links TRBV21-1 with TRBJ2-1. TRBV21-1 is classified as a pseudogene. The CDR3 consists of 13 residues. This CDR3 reads CASSKSRVNEQFF. DNA for the CDR3: TGTGCCAGCAGCAAATCTAGGGTCAATGAGCAGTTCTTC.

The chain recombines TRBV28 with TRBJ2-7; the match to TRBD1 covers 10 bases. With V trimmed by 7 bases and J by 1 base, 7 bases remained unmatched. Germline CDR1 reads MDHEN; CDR2 reads SYDVKM. The CDR3 sequence is 15 residues long. CDR3 sequence: CASTQDRGVSYEQYF. Here the CDR3 DNA reads TGTGCCAGCACCCAGGACAGGGGGGTTTCCTACGAGCAGTACTTC.